This T cell receptor (beta chain) is from a study of cytomegalovirus exposure and HLA in healthy donors. CDR1 is SGHAT, CDR2 FQNNGV, per germline. The length of the CDR3 is 13 residues. V shed 7 bases, J shed 7 bases, and the junction held 9 bases outside the gene matches. Healthy bone marrow donors supplied every sample. 13 Jbeta primers and 60 Vbeta primers were used for the PCR. Clones were sequenced by immunoSEQ multiplex PCR, and TCRdb holds only the in-frame ones, with some missing. The sample has roughly 140,000 clones, around 77% seen once; the top ten hold 2% to 2.5%. Study observations and caveats: Researchers counted 180 or so TCR beta chains as cytomegalovirus-associated. Later analysis showed most CMV-associated TCR beta chains appearing HLA-restricted. In a later analysis, V- and J-gene trimming of beta chains associated with a DCLRE1C missense variant, replicated independently.

The table lists this clone with a count of one. The antigen is undetermined. The rearrangement joins TRBV11-2 to TRBJ2-7; 8 bases agree with TRBD2. Sequenced: PBMCs. This clonotype originated in a man aged 30 to 45 in good health and CMV-seronegative. The CDR3 DNA sequence: TGTGCCAGCACTAGGAGCGGGGGCGTTGAGCAGTACTTC. Translating gives CASTRSGGVEQYF.